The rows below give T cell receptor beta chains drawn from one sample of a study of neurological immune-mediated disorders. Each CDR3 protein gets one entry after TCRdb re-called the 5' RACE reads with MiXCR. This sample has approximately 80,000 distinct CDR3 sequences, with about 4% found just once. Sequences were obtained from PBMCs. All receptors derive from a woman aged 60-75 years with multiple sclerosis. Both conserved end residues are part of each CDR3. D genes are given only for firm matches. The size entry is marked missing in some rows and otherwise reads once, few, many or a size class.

CDR3 protein: CASSLGRSSYNSPLHF
CDR3 DNA: TGTGCCAGCAGCTTGGGTCGGAGCTCCTATAATTCACCCCTCCACTTT
V gene: TRBV7-9
J gene: TRBJ1-6
clone size: many
D gene: .

CDR3 protein: CATSRDLGSGNTIYF
CDR3 DNA: TGTGCCACCAGCAGAGATTTGGGATCAGGAAACACCATATATTTT
V gene: TRBV15
J gene: TRBJ1-3
clone size: many
D gene: .

CDR3 protein: CASKNRVHQHF
CDR3 DNA: TGTGCCAGTAAAAACCGAGTCCACCAGCATTTT
V gene: TRBV12-3/TRBV12-4
J gene: TRBJ1-5
clone size: many
D gene: .

CDR3 protein: CASSYSTGTGGHISTDTQYF
CDR3 DNA: TGTGCCAGCAGTTACTCCACCGGGACAGGGGGCCATATTAGCACAGATACGCAGTATTTT
V gene: TRBV6-2/TRBV6-3
J gene: TRBJ2-3
clone size: many
D gene: TRBD1

CDR3 protein: CASSLGETLYNEQFF
CDR3 DNA: TGTGCCAGCAGCTTGGGGGAGACCCTCTACAATGAGCAGTTCTTC
V gene: TRBV5-4
J gene: TRBJ2-1
clone size: many
D gene: .

CDR3 protein: CSGEVGGTSTDTQYF
CDR3 DNA: TGCAGTGGAGAGGTGGGCGGGACTAGCACAGATACGCAGTATTTT
V gene: TRBV20-1
J gene: TRBJ2-3
clone size: many
D gene: .

CDR3 protein: CASSRPGSGGRSYNEQFF
CDR3 DNA: TGTGCCAGCAGCCGCCCGGGTAGCGGGGGCCGATCCTACAATGAGCAGTTCTTC
V gene: TRBV7-9
J gene: TRBJ2-1
clone size: .
D gene: TRBD2

CDR3 protein: CASRKSGGPGDNEQFF
CDR3 DNA: TGTGCCAGCAGAAAAAGCGGGGGACCTGGGGACAATGAGCAGTTCTTC
V gene: TRBV7-2
J gene: TRBJ2-1
clone size: many
D gene: TRBD2

CDR3 protein: CASRGFSLTASYEQYF
CDR3 DNA: TGTGCCAGCAGAGGGTTCTCCCTGACGGCCTCCTACGAGCAGTACTTC
V gene: TRBV12-3/TRBV12-4
J gene: TRBJ2-7
clone size: many
D gene: .

CDR3 protein: CASTPAAQRRELFF
CDR3 DNA: TGTGCCAGCACCCCGGCGGCCCAGCGGCGGGAGCTGTTTTTT
V gene: TRBV2
J gene: TRBJ2-2
clone size: many
D gene: .

CDR3 protein: CASSFTGPNEQFF
CDR3 DNA: TGCGCCAGCAGCTTTACAGGGCCGAATGAGCAGTTCTTC
V gene: TRBV5-1
J gene: TRBJ2-1
clone size: many
D gene: .

CDR3 protein: CSAREPRLWVKFF
CDR3 DNA: TGCAGTGCTAGAGAACCTAGGCTGTGGGTTAAGTTCTTC
V gene: TRBV20-1
J gene: TRBJ2-1
clone size: many
D gene: .

CDR3 protein: CSVTYQARQPQHF
CDR3 DNA: TGCAGTGTCACTTACCAGGCTCGGCAGCCCCAGCATTTT
V gene: TRBV20-1
J gene: TRBJ1-5
clone size: many
D gene: .

CDR3 protein: CASSFGTGDSPLHF
CDR3 DNA: TGTGCCAGCAGTTTCGGCACGGGGGATTCACCCCTCCACTTT
V gene: TRBV12-3/TRBV12-4
J gene: TRBJ1-6
clone size: many
D gene: .

CDR3 protein: CSVALAGAYNEQFF
CDR3 DNA: TGCAGCGTTGCACTAGCGGGGGCTTACAATGAGCAGTTCTTC
V gene: TRBV29-1
J gene: TRBJ2-1
clone size: many
D gene: TRBD2

CDR3 protein: CSASRVGYNEQFF
CDR3 DNA: TGCAGTGCGTCCCGCGTTGGATACAATGAGCAGTTCTTC
V gene: TRBV20-1
J gene: TRBJ2-1
clone size: many
D gene: .

CDR3 protein: CASSQGKGATLTEAFF
CDR3 DNA: TGTGCCAGCAGCCAAGGGAAGGGGGCCACCTTGACTGAAGCTTTCTTT
V gene: TRBV3-1
J gene: TRBJ1-1
clone size: many
D gene: TRBD1

CDR3 protein: CSASRWGGSGNTIYF
CDR3 DNA: TGCAGTGCCTCTCGGTGGGGGGGATCTGGAAACACCATATATTTT
V gene: TRBV20-1
J gene: TRBJ1-3
clone size: many
D gene: .

CDR3 protein: CASSYDLGAGNTIYF
CDR3 DNA: TGTGCCAGCAGTTACGATTTAGGGGCTGGAAACACCATATATTTT
V gene: TRBV6-5
J gene: TRBJ1-3
clone size: many
D gene: .

CDR3 protein: CASSYITSGGNNEQFF
CDR3 DNA: TGTGCCAGCAGTTATATAACTAGCGGGGGAAACAATGAGCAGTTCTTC
V gene: TRBV12-3/TRBV12-4
J gene: TRBJ2-1
clone size: many
D gene: TRBD2

CDR3 protein: CASSLAMGQPQHF
CDR3 DNA: TGCGCCAGCAGCTTGGCCATGGGTCAGCCCCAGCATTTT
V gene: TRBV5-1
J gene: TRBJ1-5
clone size: many
D gene: .

CDR3 protein: CASSLPWTGSIVTQYF
CDR3 DNA: TGTGCCAGCAGCCTTCCCTGGACAGGGAGTATTGTGACCCAGTACTTC
V gene: TRBV11-2
J gene: TRBJ2-5
clone size: once
D gene: TRBD1

CDR3 protein: CASSESLAGVYEQYF
CDR3 DNA: TGCGCCAGCAGTGAGTCTCTAGCGGGGGTCTACGAGCAGTACTTC
V gene: TRBV10-1
J gene: TRBJ2-7
clone size: many
D gene: TRBD2

CDR3 protein: CSAPVGGGLETQYF
CDR3 DNA: TGCAGTGCACCAGTCGGGGGGGGCCTAGAGACCCAGTACTTC
V gene: TRBV20-1
J gene: TRBJ2-5
clone size: many
D gene: TRBD2

CDR3 protein: CASSWASGSPMNTEAFF
CDR3 DNA: TGCGCCAGCAGCTGGGCCTCAGGGTCCCCCATGAACACTGAAGCTTTCTTT
V gene: TRBV5-1
J gene: TRBJ1-1
clone size: many
D gene: .

CDR3 protein: CASSLAVGQRTYEQYF
CDR3 DNA: TGTGCCAGCAGCTTAGCGGTGGGACAGAGGACCTACGAGCAGTACTTC
V gene: TRBV7-8
J gene: TRBJ2-7
clone size: many
D gene: TRBD1

CDR3 protein: CASSSGTGEETQYF
CDR3 DNA: TGCGCCAGCAGCTCGGGGACAGGGGAAGAGACCCAGTACTTC
V gene: TRBV5-1
J gene: TRBJ2-5
clone size: many
D gene: TRBD1

CDR3 protein: CSARQKTAKNIQYF
CDR3 DNA: TGCAGCGCCCGACAGAAAACCGCCAAAAACATTCAGTACTTC
V gene: TRBV29-1
J gene: TRBJ2-4
clone size: many
D gene: .

CDR3 protein: CASSSFRGGQGDNEQFF
CDR3 DNA: TGTGCCAGCAGCTCCTTCCGAGGGGGACAGGGGGACAATGAGCAGTTCTTC
V gene: TRBV11-3
J gene: TRBJ2-1
clone size: many
D gene: TRBD1

CDR3 protein: CASSQVRASGEQYF
CDR3 DNA: TGTGCCAGCAGCCAAGTAAGGGCTAGCGGCGAGCAGTACTTC
V gene: TRBV3-1
J gene: TRBJ2-7
clone size: many
D gene: TRBD2

CDR3 protein: CASRLTGLWDSPLHF
CDR3 DNA: TGTGCCAGCAGATTAACGGGACTTTGGGATTCACCCCTCCACTTT
V gene: TRBV11-2
J gene: TRBJ1-6
clone size: many
D gene: .

CDR3 protein: CSAFRTERETQYF
CDR3 DNA: TGCAGTGCTTTTAGGACAGAGAGAGAGACCCAGTACTTC
V gene: TRBV20-1
J gene: TRBJ2-5
clone size: many
D gene: .

CDR3 protein: CASSLGGIGTGINEQFF
CDR3 DNA: TGCGCCAGCAGCTTGGGGGGGATCGGGACAGGTATCAATGAGCAGTTCTTC
V gene: TRBV5-1
J gene: TRBJ2-1
clone size: many
D gene: TRBD1

CDR3 protein: CASSSLGLRPQHF
CDR3 DNA: TGTGCCAGCAGCAGCCTAGGGTTGAGACCCCAGCATTTT
V gene: TRBV3-1
J gene: TRBJ1-5
clone size: many
D gene: .